One and the same sample provided the 4 T cell receptor beta chains below, sequenced in a study of neurological immune-mediated disorders. TCRdb re-derived calls from the 5' RACE reads in MiXCR, one entry per CDR3 protein. The sample comprises fewer than 40,000 distinct CDR3 sequences, 5.5% to 7% of which are singletons, and roughly 2% rests with the top ten. The sequenced sample consisted of CD4+ T cells from blood. Receptors were obtained from a woman aged 45-65 years in good health.

The sample holds many counts of this clonotype. V is TRBV7-3 and J is TRBJ1-1; the D is unclear. The germline gives CDR1 SGHTA, CDR2 FQGTGA. V dropped 3 bases and J dropped 0 bases, with 11 bases sitting between them. The length of the CDR3 is 15 residues. CDR3 residues: CASSLTSFMNTEAFF. CDR3 coding DNA: TGTGCCAGCAGCTTGACGAGTTTCATGAACACTGAAGCTTTCTTT.

This clonotype occurred many times. Here the CDR3 reads CASSPDWSSYNEQFF. The CDR3 bases are TGTGCCAGCAGTCCGGACTGGAGCTCCTACAATGAGCAGTTCTTC. The chain combines TRBV6-5 with TRBJ2-1; D may be TRBD2 (5 bases). Per the germline V gene, CDR1 is MNHEY and CDR2 is SVGAGI. Trimming removed 5 bases from V and 0 bases from J, with 11 bases in between. CDR3 length equals 15 residues.

This clonotype appeared many times. This rearrangement joins TRBV7-2 to TRBJ2-7, with TRBD2 matching 7 bases. The CDR3 covers 15 residues. The J segment lost 4 bases and the V segment lost 0 bases, leaving 6 bases of the junction unmatched. Germline V gene sequence: CDR1 SGHTA, CDR2 FQGNSA. The CDR3 here is CASSLAGGGRYEQYF. The CDR3 DNA reads TGTGCCAGCAGCTTAGCGGGAGGCGGGAGATACGAGCAGTACTTC.

This clonotype occurred many times. The genes are TRBV2 and TRBJ1-1, with D hard to call. Germline CDR1 and CDR2: SNHLY and FYNNEI. V lost 6 bases and J lost 2, with 16 bases in between. This CDR3 has 15 amino acids. CDR3 coding DNA: TGTGCCAGCAGACCTAAGATAAGGGATAACACTGAAGCTTTCTTT. Its protein product is CASRPKIRDNTEAFF.